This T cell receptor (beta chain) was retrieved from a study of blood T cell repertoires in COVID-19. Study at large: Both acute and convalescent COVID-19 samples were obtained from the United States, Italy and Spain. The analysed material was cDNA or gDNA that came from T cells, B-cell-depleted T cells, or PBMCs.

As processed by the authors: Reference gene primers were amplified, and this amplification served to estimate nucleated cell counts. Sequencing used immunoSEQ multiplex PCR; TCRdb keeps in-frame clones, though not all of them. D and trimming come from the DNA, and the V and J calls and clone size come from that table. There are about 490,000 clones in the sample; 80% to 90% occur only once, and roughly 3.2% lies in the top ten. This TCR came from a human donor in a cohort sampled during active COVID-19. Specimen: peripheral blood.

The CDR3 protein is CASSLEGWDGYTF. CDR3 nucleotide sequence: TGTGCCAGCAGTTTGGAGGGATGGGATGGCTACACCTTC. The chain combines TRBV12-3 or TRBV12-4 with TRBJ1-2; D not certain. V lost 3 bases and J 6 bases, leaving 11 bases between the germline ends. The CDR3 sequence is 13 residues long.